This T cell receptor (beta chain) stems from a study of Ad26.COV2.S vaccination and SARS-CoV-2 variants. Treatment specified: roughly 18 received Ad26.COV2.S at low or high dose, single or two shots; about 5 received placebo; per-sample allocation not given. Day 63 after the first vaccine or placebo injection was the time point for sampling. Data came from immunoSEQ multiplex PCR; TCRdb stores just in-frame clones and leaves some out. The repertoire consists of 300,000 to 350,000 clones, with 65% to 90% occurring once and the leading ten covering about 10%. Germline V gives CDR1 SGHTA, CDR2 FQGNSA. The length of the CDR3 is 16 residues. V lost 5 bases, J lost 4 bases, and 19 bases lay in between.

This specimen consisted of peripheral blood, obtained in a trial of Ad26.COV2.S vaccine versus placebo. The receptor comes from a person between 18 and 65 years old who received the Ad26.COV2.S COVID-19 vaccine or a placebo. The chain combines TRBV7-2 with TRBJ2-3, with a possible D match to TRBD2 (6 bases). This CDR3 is CASSPLAGGPSDTQYF. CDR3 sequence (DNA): TGTGCCAGCAGCCCTCTTGCAGGAGGGCCATCAGATACGCAGTATTTT.